This T cell receptor (beta chain) was retrieved from a study of blood T cells in healthy people across ages (dated by TCRdb to about 2015). For context, the study as a whole: Template switching captured roughly one uniquely barcoded TCR beta cDNA molecule per two T cells in model experiments. Age-related changes in TCR beta repertoire diversity were measured in the study by deep sequencing normalized with unique cDNA molecular identifiers. The donors were divided into four age groups: young (average approximately 15 years), middle-aged (approximately 41), aged (about 61) and long-lived (about 80). Donors of different ages were randomly distributed across sequencing lanes to avoid experimental bias. The study analyzed two additional independent replicas of 1 million unique cDNA reads from the same blood draw for two donors, one aged 18 to 29 and one aged 80 or older.

The V end loses 4 bases and the J end loses 6 bases, and a stretch of 20 bases separates them. Including the terminal cysteine and phenylalanine, the CDR3 comprises 15 residues. Of all the DNA, just the CDR3 is kept, 45 bases in frame from base 1. The CDR1 and CDR2 encoded by the germline V gene are SGHRS and YFSETQ. The roughly 38 donors, aged 6 to 90 years, were systemically healthy Caucasian individuals from Russia. Each donor gave 9 to 10 milliliters of peripheral blood, collected into EDTA-treated Vacutainer tubes. Ficoll-Paque density-gradient centrifugation was used to isolate PBMCs, with at least 6.5 million obtained per sample. Trizol reagent was used to extract total RNA from PBMCs, with at least 5 micrograms per sample. The percentages of naive CD45RAhigh/CD27high T cells were determined by flow cytometry on a PBMC aliquot from every donor. On this clonotype: The antigen it recognizes is unknown. Qualities for individual bases were not recorded, and no much larger clone is one base off.

The library was obtained by 5' RACE. These reads were obtained on an Illumina HiSeq 2500. A second PCR of roughly 7 to 11 cycles was performed with a sample-barcoded 5' primer and a J-beta primer mix. Each TCR beta cDNA molecule received a unique molecular identifier from a template-switch 5' adaptor carrying 12 random nucleotides. Each sample yielded at least 3 million CDR3-containing paired-end reads. All of the RNA was converted into first-strand cDNA using the Mint cDNA synthesis kit, with a TRBC-specific oligonucleotide serving as the primer. Following uracil-DNA glycosylase treatment, a first 18-cycle PCR with universal primers M1SS and BC2_uni_R was performed on all cDNA. In the source study's methods: Normalization of each sample was performed by random selection of 1 million high-quality reads, each carrying a distinct molecular identifier. Instead of being binned into consensus sequences, reads that shared molecular identifiers were thrown out. MiTCR, with a Q25 quality threshold and the strictest error-elimination algorithm, was used for CDR3 identification, clonotype clustering and error correction. A nonparametric unseen species model with Euler transformation was used to estimate a lower bound on total TCR beta diversity. TCRdb trimmed public reads at Q25 via fastp, called clones via MiXCR and kept in-frame beta chains. Rows matching on CDR3 protein sequence are summarized as one entry with the most common DNA and genes. In this record, the V and J calls reflect TCRdb's handling and not the investigators' own analysis. A total of 600,000 or so distinct CDR3 sequences appear in this sample, less than 35% of them only once. Approximately 14% of the sample rests with the top ten.

Broader findings and caveats from the paper: The percentage of naive T cells measured by flow cytometry correlated strongly with observed TCR beta diversity. Conclusive comparison of naive and antigen-experienced compartments was prevented by the profiling of bulk unsorted PBMCs. Compared with the aged group, more naive CD4+ T cells, fewer expanded clones and increased TCR diversity were shown by the long-lived group, suggesting age selection. Total diversity estimates from one million sequenced T cells were considered lower bounds and underestimates. As age increased, observed TCR beta diversity per million T cells dropped in a roughly linear way, and a significant reduction was already evident by age roughly 36. Because donor CMV infection status was unknown, age-related changes in expanded clonotypes were potentially confounded.

In this chain, TRBV5-1 is recombined with TRBJ2-7; the D element could tentatively be TRBD1 or TRBD2, as 5 bases agree for each. The receptor was derived from a woman of 80 years or more in good health. The sample taken for sequencing was blood. CDR3 protein: CASSPGTPVVGEQYF. DNA sequence: TGCGCCAGCAGCCCCGGGACCCCGGTTGTCGGCGAGCAGTACTTC. With all but the CDR3 taken from the reference TRBV5-1 and TRBJ2-7 genes, the full variable domain is: KAGVTQTPRYLIKTRGQQVTLSCSPISGHRSVSWYQQTPGQGLQFLFEYFSETQRNKGNFPGRFSGRQFSNSRSEMNVSTLELGDSALYLCASSPGTPVVGEQYFGPGTRLTVT.